Sequencing of this TCR beta chain was carried out in a study of shared clonotypes between healthy human individuals. Trimming shortened V by 3 bases and J by 1 base, and 8 bases separated the two germline ends. Per germline, CDR1 SQVTM and CDR2 ANQGSEA. The CDR3 contains 13 residues. Sequenced by immunoSEQ multiplex PCR; TCRdb stores in-frame clones only, minus some. The table records about 2.3 million clones, 90% to 95% of them present only once. The sample consisted of naive CD4+ T cells from PBMCs. The subset is: CD45RA+ positively selected. The source of this sequence is a man aged 18 to 29 in good health. Some clones in this sample may be carry-over from other donors' samples. The rearrangement links TRBV29-1 to TRBJ2-3; D gene ambiguous. CDR3: CSVDWGGTDTQYF. For the CDR3, the DNA is TGCAGCGTTGACTGGGGTGGCACAGATACGCAGTATTTT.